The entry below gives a single T cell receptor beta chain sequence along with its context. Antigen unknown. The V gene end was trimmed by 7 bases and the J gene end by 5 bases; junction bases not matched to a gene: 6. The CDR3 length is 15 residues. The germline gives CDR1 SGHRS, CDR2 YFSETQ. The sample is drawn from a study of TIL therapy for anti-PD-1-resistant metastatic lung cancer. Across the study: Tumor harvest preceded PD-1/PD-L1 blockade, followed by nivolumab treatment. Median patient age was about 56, ranging roughly 35-85 years. Notes on the study in general: Infused TIL clonotypes partially replaced the baseline blood repertoire, then decayed over months.

Time point defined: pre-treatment sample, taken before nivolumab and TIL therapy. This was the immunoSEQ v3 assay. TCRdb's table, derived via immunoSEQ multiplex PCR, lists solely in-frame clones and lacks some. This sample yields about 59,000 clones, of which more than 60% are seen a single time; about 1.8% belongs to the top ten. This rearrangement joins TRBV5-1 to TRBJ2-2; 12 bases align to TRBD2. The specimen comprised blood, sampled at baseline. The sequence was collected from a person between 30 and 79 years old with non-small cell lung cancer. CDR3 DNA: TGCGCCAGCGCCCGACTAGCGGGGGAGACCGGGGAGCTGTTTTTT. Translating gives CASARLAGETGELFF.